The 8 T cell receptor beta chains below all came from one sample that was sequenced in a study of T-cell memory formation after mild COVID-19. TCRdb re-called the 5' RACE reads through MiXCR, storing one row per CDR3 protein. This table has about 260,000 distinct CDR3 sequences, over 15% appearing once. Source material: PBMCs or a T cell subset sorted from them (not recorded which). The receptors were gathered from a young man who had mild COVID-19 (a few samples of this study predate the infection). Cell type and time point are not known.

The V call is TRBV5-1, the J call TRBJ1-1; D gene ambiguous. Germline CDR1 is SGHRS and CDR2 is YFSETQ. V gave up 4 bases and J gave up 3 bases, with 4 bases separating them. This CDR3 comprises 11 residues. The DNA of the CDR3 is TGCGCCAGCAGCGACTACACTGAAGCTTTCTTT. Translation gives CASSDYTEAFF.

This clonotype was observed a handful of times. The rearrangement uses TRBV4-3 and TRBJ2-2; TRBD2 is a possible D gene (6 bases). This CDR3 spans 14 amino acids. Germline CDR1 reads LGHNA; CDR2 reads YSLEER. V lost 1 base and J lost 4, with 7 bases in between. The CDR3 is CASSQVGGTGELFF. In DNA, the CDR3 is TGCGCCAGCAGCCAAGTGGGGGGCACCGGGGAGCTGTTTTTT.

In its sample, this clonotype was seen a few times. The chain joins TRBV7-9 to TRBJ1-3, with D tentatively TRBD1 (5 bases). The CDR3 consists of 17 residues. Trimming left V 0 bases short and J 0 bases short, with 12 bases between. Germline CDR1 is SEHNR and CDR2 is FQNEAQ (reference sequence). The CDR3 DNA reads TGTGCCAGCAGCTTAGCGCTTCTAGGGGCCTCTGGAAACACCATATATTTT. Residues: CASSLALLGASGNTIYF. The full variable domain, in which reference TRBV7-9 and TRBJ1-3 provide the parts outside the CDR3, is DTGVSQNPRHKITKRGQNVTFRCDPISEHNRLYWYRQTLGQGPEFLTYFQNEAQLEKSRLLSDRFSAERPKGSFSTLEIQRTEQGDSAMYLCASSLALLGASGNTIYFGEGSWLTVV.

The rearrangement joins TRBV5-1 to TRBJ1-4; D ambiguous. Germline V CDR1 and CDR2: SGHRS, YFSETQ. V was trimmed by 4 bases and J by 10 bases, leaving 14 bases between them. The CDR3 spans 13 residues. CDR3 bases: TGCGCCAGCAGCGAGGACTATATGGGAAAACTGTTTTTT. Translated: CASSEDYMGKLFF.

There are a few counts of this clonotype. The V call is TRBV11-2, the J call TRBJ2-2, with TRBD2 as a possible D gene (5 bases). The CDR3 is 17 amino acids. The V gene's germline CDR1 is SGHAT and CDR2 FQNNGV. V lost 0 bases to trimming and J lost 1 base, with 12 bases between them. For the CDR3, the DNA is TGTGCCAGCAGCTTAGAAGCAGGTAGCGAGAACACCGGGGAGCTGTTTTTT. It is translated as CASSLEAGSENTGELFF.

The chain couples TRBV24-1 to TRBJ2-5; perhaps TRBD1 as D (5 bases). The CDR3 sequence is 15 residues long. The germline V and J ends were trimmed by 2 bases and 0 bases, with 9 bases remaining between them. The germline gives CDR1 KGHDR, CDR2 SFDVKD. DNA for the CDR3: TGTGCCACCAGTGATTCACACAGGCACCAAGAGACCCAGTACTTC. Protein product: CATSDSHRHQETQYF.

This clonotype was counted ten times or more. The J gene is TRBJ2-7, the V gene TRBV5-1; no reliable D call. Germline CDR1 reads SGHRS; CDR2 reads YFSETQ. The ends were cut back, 0 bases at V and 5 bases at J, with 3 bases in the middle. This CDR3 has 11 amino acids. The DNA of the CDR3 is TGCGCCAGCAGCTTGGCTGACGAGCAGTACTTC. Translated, it gives CASSLADEQYF. Drawing the rest from reference TRBV5-1 and TRBJ2-7, the complete variable domain is KAGVTQTPRYLIKTRGQQVTLSCSPISGHRSVSWYQQTPGQGLQFLFEYFSETQRNKGNFPGRFSGRQFSNSRSEMNVSTLELGDSALYLCASSLADEQYFGPGTRLTVT.

This clonotype was detected ten times or more. This sequence joins TRBV7-2 and TRBJ2-5, with D perhaps TRBD2 (5 bases). Trimming cost V 2 bases and J 5 bases, with 9 bases left between them. Per germline, CDR1 SGHTA and CDR2 FQGNSA. This CDR3 has 13 residues. CDR3 nucleotides: TGTGCCAGCAGCTTAACCCTAGCCGAGACCCAGTACTTC. As protein: CASSLTLAETQYF.